This TCR beta chain was identified during a study of T cell repertoires in cytomegalovirus infection. This clonotype came up a few times. Its target is unknown. Study results and caveats: Accumulated public TCR beta family frequency recognized individuals carrying CMV together with the relevant HLA.

Each CDR3 protein gets one entry after TCRdb re-called the reads with MiXCR. The top ten clones hold 8.5% to 10% of a sample with over 200,000 distinct CDR3 sequences, roughly 13% of them seen once. The receptor was derived from a human donor in good health (CMV status not recorded). Some clones in this sample may be carry-over from other donors' samples. Sequenced: PBMCs.

The CDR3 sequence: CASSRDGILSATNEKLFF. The CDR3 nucleotides are TGCGCCAGCAGCCGGGACGGCATTTTAAGTGCAACTAATGAAAAACTGTTTTTT. This rearrangement joins TRBV4-1 to TRBJ1-4, with a possible D match to TRBD1 (5 bases). The CDR3 runs 18 residues. Looked up from germline, CDR1 is MGHRA and CDR2 is YSYEKL. The germline V and J ends were trimmed by 4 bases and 0 bases, with 18 bases remaining between them.